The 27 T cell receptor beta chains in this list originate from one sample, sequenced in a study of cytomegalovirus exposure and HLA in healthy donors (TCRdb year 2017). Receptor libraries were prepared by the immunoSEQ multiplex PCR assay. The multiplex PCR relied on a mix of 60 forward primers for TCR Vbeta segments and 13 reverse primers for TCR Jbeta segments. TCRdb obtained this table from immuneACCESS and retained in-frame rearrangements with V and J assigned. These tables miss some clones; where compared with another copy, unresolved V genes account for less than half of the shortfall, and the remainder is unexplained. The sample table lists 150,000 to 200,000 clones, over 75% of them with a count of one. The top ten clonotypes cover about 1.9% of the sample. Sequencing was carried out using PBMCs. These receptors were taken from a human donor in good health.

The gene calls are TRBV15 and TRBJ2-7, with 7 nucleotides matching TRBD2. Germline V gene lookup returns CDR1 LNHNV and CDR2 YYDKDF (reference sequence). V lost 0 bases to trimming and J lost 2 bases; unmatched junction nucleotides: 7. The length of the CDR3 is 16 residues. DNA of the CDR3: TGTGCCACCAGCAGAGATTTGGGGGGGGGAACCTACGAGCAGTACTTC. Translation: CATSRDLGGGTYEQYF. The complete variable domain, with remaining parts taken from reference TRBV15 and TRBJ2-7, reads DAMVIQNPRYQVTQFGKPVTLSCSQTLNHNVMYWYQQKSSQAPKLLFHYYDKDFNNEADTPDNFQSRRPNTSFCFLDIRSPGLGDTAMYLCATSRDLGGGTYEQYFGPGTRLTVT.

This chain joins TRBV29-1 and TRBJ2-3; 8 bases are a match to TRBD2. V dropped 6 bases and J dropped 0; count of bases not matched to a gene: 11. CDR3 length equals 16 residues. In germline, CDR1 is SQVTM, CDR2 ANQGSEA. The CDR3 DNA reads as TGCAGCGTCGGAGCGGGGGTCTCGGCTAGCACAGATACGCAGTATTTT. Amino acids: CSVGAGVSASTDTQYF.

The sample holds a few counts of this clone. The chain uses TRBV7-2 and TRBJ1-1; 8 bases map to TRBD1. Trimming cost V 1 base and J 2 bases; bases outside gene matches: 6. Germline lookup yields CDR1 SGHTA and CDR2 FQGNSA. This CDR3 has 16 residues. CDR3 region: CASSLGDRGLNTEAFF. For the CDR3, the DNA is TGTGCCAGCAGCTTAGGCGACAGGGGTCTAAACACTGAAGCTTTCTTT.

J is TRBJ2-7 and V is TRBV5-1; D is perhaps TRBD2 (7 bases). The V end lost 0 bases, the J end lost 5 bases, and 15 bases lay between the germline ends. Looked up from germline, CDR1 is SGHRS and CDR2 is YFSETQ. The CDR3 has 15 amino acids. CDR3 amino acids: CASSLVYREGDEQYF. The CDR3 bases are TGCGCCAGCAGCTTGGTTTACAGGGAGGGGGACGAGCAGTACTTC. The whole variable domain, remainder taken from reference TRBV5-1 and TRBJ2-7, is KAGVTQTPRYLIKTRGQQVTLSCSPISGHRSVSWYQQTPGQGLQFLFEYFSETQRNKGNFPGRFSGRQFSNSRSEMNVSTLELGDSALYLCASSLVYREGDEQYFGPGTRLTVT.

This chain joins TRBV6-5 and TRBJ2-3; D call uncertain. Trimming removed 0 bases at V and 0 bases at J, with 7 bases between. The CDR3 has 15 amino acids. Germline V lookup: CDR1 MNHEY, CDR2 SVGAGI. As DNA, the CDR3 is TGTGCCAGCAGTTACTCGGCTTCTAGCACAGATACGCAGTATTTT. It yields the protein CASSYSASSTDTQYF.

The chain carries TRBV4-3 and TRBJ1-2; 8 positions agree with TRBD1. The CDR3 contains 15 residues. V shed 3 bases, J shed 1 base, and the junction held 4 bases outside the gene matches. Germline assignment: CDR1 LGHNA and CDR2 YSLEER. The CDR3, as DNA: TGCGCCAGCAGCCAGGACAGGGTGGGTAACTATGGCTACACCTTC. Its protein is CASSQDRVGNYGYTF.

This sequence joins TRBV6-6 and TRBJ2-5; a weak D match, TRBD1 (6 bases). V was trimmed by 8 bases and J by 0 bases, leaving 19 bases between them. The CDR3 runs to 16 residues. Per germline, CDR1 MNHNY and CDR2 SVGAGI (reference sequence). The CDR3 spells CASRYRVTGNQETQYF. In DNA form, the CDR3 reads TGTGCCAGCCGCTACAGGGTCACAGGGAACCAAGAGACCCAGTACTTC.

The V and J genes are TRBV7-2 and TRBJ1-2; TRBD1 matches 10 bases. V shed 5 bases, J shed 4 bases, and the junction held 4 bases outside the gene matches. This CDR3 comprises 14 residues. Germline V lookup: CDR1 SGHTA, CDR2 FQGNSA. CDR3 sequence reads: CASSRDRGGYGYTF. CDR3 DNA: TGTGCCAGCAGCAGGGACAGGGGAGGCTATGGCTACACCTTC.

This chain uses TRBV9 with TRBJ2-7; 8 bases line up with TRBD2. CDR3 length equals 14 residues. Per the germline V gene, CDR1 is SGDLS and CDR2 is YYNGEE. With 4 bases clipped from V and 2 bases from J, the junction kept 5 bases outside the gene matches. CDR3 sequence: CASSSGGGTYEQYF. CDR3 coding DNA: TGTGCCAGCAGCTCCGGGGGGGGAACCTACGAGCAGTACTTC.

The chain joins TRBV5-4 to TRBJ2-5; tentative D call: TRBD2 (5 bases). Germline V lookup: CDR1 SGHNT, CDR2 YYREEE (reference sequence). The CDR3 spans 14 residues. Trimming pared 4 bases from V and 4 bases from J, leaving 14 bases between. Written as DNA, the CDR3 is TGTGCCAGCAGCCAAAGGCACAGCGGAGAGACCCAGTACTTC. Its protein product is CASSQRHSGETQYF.

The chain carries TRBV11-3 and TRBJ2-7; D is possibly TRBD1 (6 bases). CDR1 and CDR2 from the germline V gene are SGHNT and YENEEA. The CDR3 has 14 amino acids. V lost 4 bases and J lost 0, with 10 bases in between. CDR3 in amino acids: CASSSDRSSYEQYF. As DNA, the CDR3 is TGTGCCAGCAGCTCCGACAGGAGCTCCTACGAGCAGTACTTC. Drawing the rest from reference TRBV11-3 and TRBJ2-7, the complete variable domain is EAGVVQSPRYKIIEKKQPVAFWCNPISGHNTLYWYLQNLGQGPELLIRYENEEAVDDSQLPKDRFSAERLKGVDSTLKIQPAELGDSAVYLCASSSDRSSYEQYFGPGTRLTVT.

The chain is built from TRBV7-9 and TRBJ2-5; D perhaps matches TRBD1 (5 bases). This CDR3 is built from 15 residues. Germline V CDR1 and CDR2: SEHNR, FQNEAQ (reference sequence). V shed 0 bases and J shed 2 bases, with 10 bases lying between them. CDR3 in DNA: TGTGCCAGCAGCTTAGCAGGGGCGAGACAAGAGACCCAGTACTTC. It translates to CASSLAGARQETQYF.

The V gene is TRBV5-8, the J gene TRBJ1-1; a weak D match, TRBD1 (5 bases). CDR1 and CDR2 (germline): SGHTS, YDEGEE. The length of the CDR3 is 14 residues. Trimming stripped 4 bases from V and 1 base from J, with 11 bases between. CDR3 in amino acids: CASSPGYGNTEAFF. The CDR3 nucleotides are TGTGCCAGCAGCCCAGGGTACGGGAACACTGAAGCTTTCTTT.

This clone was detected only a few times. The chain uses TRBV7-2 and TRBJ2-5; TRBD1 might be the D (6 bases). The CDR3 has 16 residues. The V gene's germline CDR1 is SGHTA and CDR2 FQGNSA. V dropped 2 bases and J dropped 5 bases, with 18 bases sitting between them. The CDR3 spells CASSLTGQGLGETQYF. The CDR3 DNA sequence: TGTGCCAGCAGCTTAACCGGTCAGGGGTTAGGGGAGACCCAGTACTTC.

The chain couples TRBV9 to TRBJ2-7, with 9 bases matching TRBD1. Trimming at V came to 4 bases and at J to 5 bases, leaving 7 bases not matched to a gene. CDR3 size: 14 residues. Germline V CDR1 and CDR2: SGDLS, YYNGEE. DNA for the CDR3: TGTGCCAGCAGCCCAAGGACAGGGGTCCACGAGCAGTACTTC. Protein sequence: CASSPRTGVHEQYF.

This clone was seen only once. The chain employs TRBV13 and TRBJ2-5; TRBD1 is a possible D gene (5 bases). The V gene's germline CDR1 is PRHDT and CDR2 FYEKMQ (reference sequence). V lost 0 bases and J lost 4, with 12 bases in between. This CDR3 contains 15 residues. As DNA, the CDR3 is TGTGCCAGCAGCTTAGGGGCAGGGCGTGGAGAGACCCAGTACTTC. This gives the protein CASSLGAGRGETQYF.

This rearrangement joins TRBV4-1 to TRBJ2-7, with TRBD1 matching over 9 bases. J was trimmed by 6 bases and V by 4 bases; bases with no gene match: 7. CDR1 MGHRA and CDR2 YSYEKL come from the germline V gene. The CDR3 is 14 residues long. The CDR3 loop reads CASSPPGQGSEQYF. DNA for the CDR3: TGCGCCAGCAGCCCTCCGGGACAGGGAAGCGAGCAGTACTTC.

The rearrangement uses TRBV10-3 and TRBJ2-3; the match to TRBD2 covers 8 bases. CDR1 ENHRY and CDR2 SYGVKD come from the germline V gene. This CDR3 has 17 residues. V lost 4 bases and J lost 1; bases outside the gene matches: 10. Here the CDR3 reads CAISGAGGSGGTDTQYF. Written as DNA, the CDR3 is TGTGCCATCAGTGGAGCAGGAGGTAGCGGGGGCACAGATACGCAGTATTTT.

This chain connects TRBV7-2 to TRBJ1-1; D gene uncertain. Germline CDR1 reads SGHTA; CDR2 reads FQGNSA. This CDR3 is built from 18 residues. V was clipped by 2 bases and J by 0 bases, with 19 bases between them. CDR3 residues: CASSLRQSHSYMNTEAFF. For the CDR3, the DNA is TGTGCCAGCAGCTTAAGGCAGTCCCACAGTTACATGAACACTGAAGCTTTCTTT.

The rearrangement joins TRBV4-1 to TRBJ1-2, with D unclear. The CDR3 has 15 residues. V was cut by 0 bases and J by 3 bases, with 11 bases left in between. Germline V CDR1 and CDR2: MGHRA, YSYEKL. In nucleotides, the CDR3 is TGCGCCAGCAGCCAAGATAGACAACCCTACTATGGCTACACCTTC. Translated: CASSQDRQPYYGYTF.

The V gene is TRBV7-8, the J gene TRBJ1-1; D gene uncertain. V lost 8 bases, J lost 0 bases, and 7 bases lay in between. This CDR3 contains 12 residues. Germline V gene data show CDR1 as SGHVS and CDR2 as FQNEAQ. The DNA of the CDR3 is TGTGCCAGCCGAGCGTTGAACACTGAAGCTTTCTTT. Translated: CASRALNTEAFF.

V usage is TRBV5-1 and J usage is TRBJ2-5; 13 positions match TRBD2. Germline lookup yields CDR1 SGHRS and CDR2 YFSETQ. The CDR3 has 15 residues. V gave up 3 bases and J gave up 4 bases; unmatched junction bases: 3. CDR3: CASSSTSGGAETQYF. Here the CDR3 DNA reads TGCGCCAGCAGCTCCACTAGCGGGGGGGCAGAGACCCAGTACTTC.

CDR3 region: CASSEPGAGYNEQFF. The CDR3 bases are TGCGCCAGCAGTGAGCCAGGGGCGGGTTACAATGAGCAGTTCTTC. The chain is built from TRBV10-1 and TRBJ2-1, with D tentatively TRBD1 (6 bases). The germline CDR1 and CDR2 sequences are WNHNN and SYGVQD (reference sequence). The CDR3 loop spans 15 amino acids. Trimming took 2 bases from V and 4 from J, leaving 12 bases between them.

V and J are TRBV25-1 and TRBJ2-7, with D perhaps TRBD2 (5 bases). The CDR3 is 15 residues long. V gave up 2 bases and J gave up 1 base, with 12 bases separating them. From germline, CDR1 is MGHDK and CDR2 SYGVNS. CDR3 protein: CASSETGYYSYEQYF. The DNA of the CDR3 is TGTGCCAGCAGTGAAACGGGGTACTATTCCTACGAGCAGTACTTC.

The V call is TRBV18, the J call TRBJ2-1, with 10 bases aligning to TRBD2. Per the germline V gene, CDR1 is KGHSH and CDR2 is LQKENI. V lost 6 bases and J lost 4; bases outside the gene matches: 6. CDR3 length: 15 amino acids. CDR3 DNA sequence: TGTGCCAGCTCTCTCCAGACTAGCGGGTACAATGAGCAGTTCTTC. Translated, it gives CASSLQTSGYNEQFF.

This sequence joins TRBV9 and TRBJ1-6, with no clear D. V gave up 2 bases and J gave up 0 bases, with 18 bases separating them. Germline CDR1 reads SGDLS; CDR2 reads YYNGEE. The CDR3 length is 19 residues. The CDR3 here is CASSVRPEGSSSYNSPLHF. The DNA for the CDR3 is TGTGCCAGCAGCGTTAGGCCCGAGGGCTCTAGCTCCTATAATTCACCCCTCCACTTT.

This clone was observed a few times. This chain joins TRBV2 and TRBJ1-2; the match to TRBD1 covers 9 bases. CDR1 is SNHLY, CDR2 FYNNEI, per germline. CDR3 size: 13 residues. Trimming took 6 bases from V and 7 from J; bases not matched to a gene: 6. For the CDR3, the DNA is TGTGCCAGCAGAGGGACAGGGAGGATTGGCTACACCTTC. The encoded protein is CASRGTGRIGYTF.